This T cell receptor (beta chain) was identified during a study of T-cell memory formation after mild COVID-19. A single record per CDR3 protein comes from TCRdb applying MiXCR to the 5' RACE reads. The sample shows about 320,000 distinct CDR3 sequences, 13% to 15% of them seen only once. V was pared by 6 bases and J by 3 bases, with 5 bases of the junction left unmatched. The CDR3 is 14 amino acids. This receptor was identified in a man aged 18 to 35 who had mild COVID-19 (a few samples of this study predate the infection). Cell type and time point are not known. The chain employs TRBV12-3 or TRBV12-4 and TRBJ1-5; 7 bases are shared with TRBD1. Sequencing was performed on PBMCs or a T cell subset sorted from them (not recorded which). CDR3 protein: CASRPQGDNQPQHF. The CDR3 DNA is TGTGCCAGCAGACCCCAGGGGGACAATCAGCCCCAGCATTTT.